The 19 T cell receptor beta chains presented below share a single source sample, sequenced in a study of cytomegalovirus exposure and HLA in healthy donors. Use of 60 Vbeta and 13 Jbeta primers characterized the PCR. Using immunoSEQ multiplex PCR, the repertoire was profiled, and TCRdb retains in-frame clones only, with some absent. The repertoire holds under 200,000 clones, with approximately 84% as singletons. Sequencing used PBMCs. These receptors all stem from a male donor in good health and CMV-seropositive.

CDR3 in DNA: TGTGCCAGCAACCGGGGGACCGGGGAGCTGTTTTTT. It translates to CASNRGTGELFF. The chain couples TRBV9 to TRBJ2-2; D might be TRBD2 (6 bases). Trimming cost V 6 bases and J 5 bases, with 8 bases left between them. Germline V CDR1 and CDR2: SGDLS, YYNGEE. This CDR3 spans 12 amino acids.

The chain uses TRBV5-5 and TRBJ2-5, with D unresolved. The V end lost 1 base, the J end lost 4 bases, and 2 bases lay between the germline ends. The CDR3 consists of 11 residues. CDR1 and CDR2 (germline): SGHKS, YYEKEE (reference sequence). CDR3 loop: CASSLLETQYF. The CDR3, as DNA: TGTGCCAGCAGCTTGCTAGAGACCCAGTACTTC.

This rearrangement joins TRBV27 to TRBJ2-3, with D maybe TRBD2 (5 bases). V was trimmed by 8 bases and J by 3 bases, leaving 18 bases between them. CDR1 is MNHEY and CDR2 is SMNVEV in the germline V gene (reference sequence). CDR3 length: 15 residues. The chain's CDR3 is CASCLGITRTDTQYF. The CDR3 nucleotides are TGTGCCAGCTGTCTCGGGATTACAAGGACAGATACGCAGTATTTT.

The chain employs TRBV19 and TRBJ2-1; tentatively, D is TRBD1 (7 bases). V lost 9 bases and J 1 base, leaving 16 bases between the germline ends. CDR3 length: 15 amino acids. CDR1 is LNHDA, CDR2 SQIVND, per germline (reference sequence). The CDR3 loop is CASKQGGLSYNEQFF. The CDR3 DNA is TGTGCCAGCAAGCAGGGGGGATTGTCCTACAATGAGCAGTTCTTC.

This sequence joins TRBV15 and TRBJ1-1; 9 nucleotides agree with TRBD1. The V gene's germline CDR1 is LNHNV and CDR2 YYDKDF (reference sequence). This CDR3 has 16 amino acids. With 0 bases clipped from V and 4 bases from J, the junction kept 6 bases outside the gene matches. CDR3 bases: TGTGCCACCAGCAGAGACCTACAGGGGGCGGGCACTGAAGCTTTCTTT. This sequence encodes CATSRDLQGAGTEAFF.

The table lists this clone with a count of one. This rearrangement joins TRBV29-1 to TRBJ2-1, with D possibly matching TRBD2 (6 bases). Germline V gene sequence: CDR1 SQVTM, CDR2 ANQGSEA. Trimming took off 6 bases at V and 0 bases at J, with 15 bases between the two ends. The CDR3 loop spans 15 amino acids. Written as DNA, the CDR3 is TGCAGCGTCGTCGGGGGTGGAAGCTCCTACAATGAGCAGTTCTTC. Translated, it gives CSVVGGGSSYNEQFF.

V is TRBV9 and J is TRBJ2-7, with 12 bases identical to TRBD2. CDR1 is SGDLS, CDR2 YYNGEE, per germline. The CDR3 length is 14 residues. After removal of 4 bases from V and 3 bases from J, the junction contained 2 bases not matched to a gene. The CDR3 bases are TGTGCCAGCAGCACTAGCGGGAGGTTCTACGAGCAGTACTTC. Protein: CASSTSGRFYEQYF.

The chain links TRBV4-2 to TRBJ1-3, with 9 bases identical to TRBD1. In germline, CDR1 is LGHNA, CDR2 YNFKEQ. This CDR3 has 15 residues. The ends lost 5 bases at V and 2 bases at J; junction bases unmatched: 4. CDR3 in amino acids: CASSVQGATGNTIYF. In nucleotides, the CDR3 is TGTGCCAGCAGCGTACAGGGGGCGACTGGAAACACCATATATTTT.

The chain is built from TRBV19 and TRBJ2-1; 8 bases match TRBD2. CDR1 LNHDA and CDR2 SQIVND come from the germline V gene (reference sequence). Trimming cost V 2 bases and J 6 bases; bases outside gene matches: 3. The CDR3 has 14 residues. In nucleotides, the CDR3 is TGTGCCAGTAGTATATCTAGCGGGTCCAATGAGCAGTTCTTC. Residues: CASSISSGSNEQFF.

The DNA of the CDR3 is TGCGCCAGCAGCTTGGTTGGGGGGGGGAACACTGAAGCTTTCTTT. Protein sequence: CASSLVGGGNTEAFF. The V call is TRBV5-1, the J call TRBJ1-1; weak D call: TRBD1 (5 bases). The CDR3 is made up of 15 amino acids. Per germline, CDR1 SGHRS and CDR2 YFSETQ. The V gene lost 0 bases and the J gene lost 1 base, with 10 bases spanning the gap. The full variable domain, its missing parts supplied by reference TRBV5-1 and TRBJ1-1, is KAGVTQTPRYLIKTRGQQVTLSCSPISGHRSVSWYQQTPGQGLQFLFEYFSETQRNKGNFPGRFSGRQFSNSRSEMNVSTLELGDSALYLCASSLVGGGNTEAFFGQGTRLTVV.

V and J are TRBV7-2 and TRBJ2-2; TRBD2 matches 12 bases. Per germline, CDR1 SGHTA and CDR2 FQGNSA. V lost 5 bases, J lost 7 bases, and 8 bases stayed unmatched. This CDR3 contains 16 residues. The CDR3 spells CASSAGTSGYIGELFF. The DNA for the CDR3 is TGTGCCAGCAGCGCAGGGACTAGCGGGTACATCGGGGAGCTGTTTTTT.

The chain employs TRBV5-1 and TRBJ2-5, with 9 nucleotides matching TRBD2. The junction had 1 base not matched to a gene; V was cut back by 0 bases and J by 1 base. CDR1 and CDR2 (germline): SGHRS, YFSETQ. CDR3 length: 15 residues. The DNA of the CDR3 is TGCGCCAGCAGCTTGGGGGGACTAGCCCAAGAGACCCAGTACTTC. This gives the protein CASSLGGLAQETQYF.

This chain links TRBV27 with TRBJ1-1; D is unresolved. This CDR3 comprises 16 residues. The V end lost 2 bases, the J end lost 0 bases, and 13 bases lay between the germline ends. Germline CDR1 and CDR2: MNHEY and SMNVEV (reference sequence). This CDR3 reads CASSLDPPVMNTEAFF. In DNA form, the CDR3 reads TGTGCCAGCAGTTTAGATCCGCCAGTTATGAACACTGAAGCTTTCTTT.

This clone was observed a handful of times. The CDR3 DNA sequence: TGTGCCAGCAGCGTGGACAGGGGAATTAACTATGGCTACACCTTC. This gives the protein CASSVDRGINYGYTF. The rearrangement links TRBV5-6 to TRBJ1-2, with TRBD1 identical over 9 bases. CDR3 length: 15 amino acids. After removal of 4 bases from V and 1 base from J, the junction contained 5 bases not matched to a gene. The germline CDR1 and CDR2 sequences are SGHDT and YYEEEE.

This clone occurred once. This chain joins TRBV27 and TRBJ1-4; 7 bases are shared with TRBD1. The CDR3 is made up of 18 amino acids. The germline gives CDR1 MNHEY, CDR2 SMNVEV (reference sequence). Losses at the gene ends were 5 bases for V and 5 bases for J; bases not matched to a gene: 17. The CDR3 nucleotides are TGTGCCAGCAGTGTCTACCGACCCTCGGGACAGAGGAATGAAAAACTGTTTTTT. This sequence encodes CASSVYRPSGQRNEKLFF.

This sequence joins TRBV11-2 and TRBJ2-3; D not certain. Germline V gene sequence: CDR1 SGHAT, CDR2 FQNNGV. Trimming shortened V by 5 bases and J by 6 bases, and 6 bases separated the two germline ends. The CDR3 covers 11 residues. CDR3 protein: CASSPADTQYF. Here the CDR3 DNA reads TGTGCCAGCAGCCCCGCGGATACGCAGTATTTT.

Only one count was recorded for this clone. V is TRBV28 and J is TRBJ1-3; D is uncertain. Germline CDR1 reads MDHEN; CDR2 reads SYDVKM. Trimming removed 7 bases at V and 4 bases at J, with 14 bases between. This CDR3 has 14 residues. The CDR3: CASTPFPSGNTIYF. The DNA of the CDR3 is TGTGCCAGCACCCCCTTCCCGTCCGGAAACACCATATATTTT.

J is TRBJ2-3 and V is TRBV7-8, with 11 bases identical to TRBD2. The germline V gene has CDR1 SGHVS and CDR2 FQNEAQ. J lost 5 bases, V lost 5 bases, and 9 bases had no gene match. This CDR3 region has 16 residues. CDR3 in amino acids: CASSVISGRAEDTQYF. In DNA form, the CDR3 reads TGTGCCAGCAGCGTTATTAGCGGGAGGGCGGAAGATACGCAGTATTTT. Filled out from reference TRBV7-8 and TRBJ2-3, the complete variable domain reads GAGVSQSPRYKVAKRGQDVALRCDPISGHVSLFWYQQALGQGPEFLTYFQNEAQLDKSGLPSDRFFAERPEGSVSTLKIQRTQQEDSAVYLCASSVISGRAEDTQYFGPGTRLTVL.

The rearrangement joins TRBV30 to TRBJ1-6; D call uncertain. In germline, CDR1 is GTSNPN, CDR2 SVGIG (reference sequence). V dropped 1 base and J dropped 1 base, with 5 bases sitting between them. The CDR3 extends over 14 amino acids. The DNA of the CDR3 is TGTGCCTGGAGTGGGGAGTCCTATAATTCACCCCTCCACTTT. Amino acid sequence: CAWSGESYNSPLHF. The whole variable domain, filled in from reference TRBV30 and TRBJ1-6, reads SQTIHQWPATLVQPVGSPLSLECTVEGTSNPNLYWYRQAAGRGLQLLFYSVGIGQISSEVPQNLSASRPQDRQFILSSKKLLLSDSGFYLCAWSGESYNSPLHFGNGTRLTVT.